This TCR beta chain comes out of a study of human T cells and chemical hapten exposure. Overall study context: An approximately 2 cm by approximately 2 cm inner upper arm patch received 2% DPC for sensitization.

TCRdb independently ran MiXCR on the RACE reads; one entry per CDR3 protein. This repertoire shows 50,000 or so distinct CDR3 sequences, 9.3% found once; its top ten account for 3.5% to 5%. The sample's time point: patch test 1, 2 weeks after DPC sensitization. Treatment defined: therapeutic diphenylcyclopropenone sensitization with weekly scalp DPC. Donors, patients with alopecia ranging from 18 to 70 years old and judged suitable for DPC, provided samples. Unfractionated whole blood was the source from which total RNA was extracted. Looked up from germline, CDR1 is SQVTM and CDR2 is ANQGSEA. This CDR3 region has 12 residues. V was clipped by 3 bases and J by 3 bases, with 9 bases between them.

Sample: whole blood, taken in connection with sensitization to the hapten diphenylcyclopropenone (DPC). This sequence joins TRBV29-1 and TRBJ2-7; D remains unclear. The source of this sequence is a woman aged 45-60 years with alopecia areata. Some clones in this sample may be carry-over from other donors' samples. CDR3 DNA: TGCAGCGTTGAGTTGCCCGGCTACGAGCAGTACTTC. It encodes CSVELPGYEQYF.